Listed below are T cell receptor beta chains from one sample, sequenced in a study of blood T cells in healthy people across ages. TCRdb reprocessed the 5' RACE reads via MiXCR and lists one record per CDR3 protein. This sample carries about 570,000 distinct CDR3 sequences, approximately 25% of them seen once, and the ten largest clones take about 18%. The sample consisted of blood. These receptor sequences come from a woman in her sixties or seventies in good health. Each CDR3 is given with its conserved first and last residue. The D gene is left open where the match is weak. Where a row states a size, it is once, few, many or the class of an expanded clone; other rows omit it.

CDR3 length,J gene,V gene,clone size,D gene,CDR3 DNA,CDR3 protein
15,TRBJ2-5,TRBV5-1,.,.,TGCGCCAGCAGCTTGGATCCACAGGGAAGGGAGACCCAGTACTTC,CASSLDPQGRETQYF
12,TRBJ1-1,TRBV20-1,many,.,TGCAGTGCTTCTCGACAGAACACTGAAGCTTTCTTT,CSASRQNTEAFF
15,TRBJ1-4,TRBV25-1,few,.,TGTGCCAGCAGTGAGGAGGGTCAAAGATATGAAAAACTGTTTTTT,CASSEEGQRYEKLFF
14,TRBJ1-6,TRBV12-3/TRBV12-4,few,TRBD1,TGTGCCAGCAGTGTGACAGGGGGCCCTTCACCCCTCCACTTT,CASSVTGGPSPLHF
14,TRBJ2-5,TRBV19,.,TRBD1,TGTGCCAGTAGTATCCGGGACAGGGAAGGGACCCAGTACTTC,CASSIRDREGTQYF
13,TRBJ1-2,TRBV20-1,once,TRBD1,TGCAGTGCTAGAGAGACAGGGGGCGCGGGCTACACCTTC,CSARETGGAGYTF
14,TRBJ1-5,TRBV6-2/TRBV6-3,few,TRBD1,TGTGCCAGCAGACTCAGACAGGGCAGTCAGCCCCAGCATTTT,CASRLRQGSQPQHF
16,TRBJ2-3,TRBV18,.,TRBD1,TGTGCCAGCTCACCACGTCTCACAGGGGGCACAGATACGCAGTATTTT,CASSPRLTGGTDTQYF
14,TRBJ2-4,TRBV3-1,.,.,TGTGCCAGCAGCCAACTTACACCGGGAAACATTCAGTACTTC,CASSQLTPGNIQYF
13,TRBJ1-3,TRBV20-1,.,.,TGCAGTGCTGCGGGGGGGCTTGGAAACACCATATATTTT,CSAAGGLGNTIYF